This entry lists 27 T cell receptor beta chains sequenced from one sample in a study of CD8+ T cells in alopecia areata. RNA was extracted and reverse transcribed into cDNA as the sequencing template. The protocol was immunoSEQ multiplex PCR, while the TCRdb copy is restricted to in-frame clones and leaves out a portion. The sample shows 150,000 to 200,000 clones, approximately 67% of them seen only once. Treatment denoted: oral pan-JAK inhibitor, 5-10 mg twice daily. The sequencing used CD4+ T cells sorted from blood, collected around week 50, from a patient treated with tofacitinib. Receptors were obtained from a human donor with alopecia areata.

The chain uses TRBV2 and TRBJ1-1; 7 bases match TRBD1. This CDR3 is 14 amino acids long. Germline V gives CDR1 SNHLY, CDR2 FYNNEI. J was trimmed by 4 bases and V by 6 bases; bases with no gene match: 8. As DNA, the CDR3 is TGTGCCAGCAGATTTACAGGGGACGCCACTGAAGCTTTCTTT. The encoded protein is CASRFTGDATEAFF.

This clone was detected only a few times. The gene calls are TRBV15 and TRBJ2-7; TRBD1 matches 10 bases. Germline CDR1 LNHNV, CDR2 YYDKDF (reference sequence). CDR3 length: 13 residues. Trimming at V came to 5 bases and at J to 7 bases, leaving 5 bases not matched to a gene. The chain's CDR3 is CATSFGTGEEQYF. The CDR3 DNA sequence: TGTGCCACCAGCTTCGGGACAGGGGAAGAGCAGTACTTC. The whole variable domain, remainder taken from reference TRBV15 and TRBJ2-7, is DAMVIQNPRYQVTQFGKPVTLSCSQTLNHNVMYWYQQKSSQAPKLLFHYYDKDFNNEADTPDNFQSRRPNTSFCFLDIRSPGLGDTAMYLCATSFGTGEEQYFGPGTRLTVT.

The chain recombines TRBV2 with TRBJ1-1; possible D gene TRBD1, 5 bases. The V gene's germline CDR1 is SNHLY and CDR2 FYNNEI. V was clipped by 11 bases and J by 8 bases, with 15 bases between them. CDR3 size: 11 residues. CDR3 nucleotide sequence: TGTGCCGGCGTAGGGGAATTGGAAGCTTTCTTT. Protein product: CAGVGELEAFF.

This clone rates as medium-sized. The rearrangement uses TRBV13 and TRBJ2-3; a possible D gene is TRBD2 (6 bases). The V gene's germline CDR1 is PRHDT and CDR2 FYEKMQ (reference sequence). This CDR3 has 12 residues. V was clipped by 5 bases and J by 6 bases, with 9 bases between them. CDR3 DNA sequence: TGTGCCAGCAGCCCTACTAGCGATACGCAGTATTTT. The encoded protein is CASSPTSDTQYF.

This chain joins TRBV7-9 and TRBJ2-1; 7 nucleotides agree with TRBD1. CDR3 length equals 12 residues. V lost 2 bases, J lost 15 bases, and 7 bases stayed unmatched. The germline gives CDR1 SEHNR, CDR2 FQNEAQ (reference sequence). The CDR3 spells CASSLTTGNAFF. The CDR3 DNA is TGTGCCAGCAGCTTAACGACAGGGAATGCGTTCTTC.

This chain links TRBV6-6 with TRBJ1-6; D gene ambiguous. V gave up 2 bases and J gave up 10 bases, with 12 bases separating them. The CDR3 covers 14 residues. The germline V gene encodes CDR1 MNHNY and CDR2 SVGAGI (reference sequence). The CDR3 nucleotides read TGTGCCAGCAGTTACGGAGGAGAAGCCTCACCCCTCCACTTT. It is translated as CASSYGGEASPLHF.

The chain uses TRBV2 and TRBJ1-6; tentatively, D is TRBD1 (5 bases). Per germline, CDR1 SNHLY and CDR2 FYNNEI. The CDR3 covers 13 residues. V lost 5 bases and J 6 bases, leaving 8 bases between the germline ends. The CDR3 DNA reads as TGTGCCAGCAGTCCAGGGATTAATTCACCCCTCCACTTT. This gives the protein CASSPGINSPLHF. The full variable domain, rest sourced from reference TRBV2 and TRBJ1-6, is EPEVTQTPSHQVTQMGQEVILRCVPISNHLYFYWYRQILGQKVEFLVSFYNNEISEKSEIFDDQFSVERPDGSNFTLKIRSTKLEDSAMYFCASSPGINSPLHFGNGTRLTVT.

The CDR3 reads CSVEGGVGQPQHF. The DNA of the CDR3 is TGCAGCGTTGAAGGGGGGGTGGGCCAGCCCCAGCATTTT. The chain combines TRBV29-1 with TRBJ1-5; D is possibly TRBD1 (5 bases). Between the trimmed V and J ends, which lost 1 base and 7 bases, there was a span of 11 bases. The germline V gene encodes CDR1 SQVTM and CDR2 ANQGSEA. The CDR3 length is 13 residues. The whole variable domain, remainder taken from reference TRBV29-1 and TRBJ1-5, is SAVISQKPSRDICQRGTSLTIQCQVDSQVTMMFWYRQQPGQSLTLIATANQGSEATYESGFVIDKFPISRPNLTFSTLTVSNMSPEDSSIYLCSVEGGVGQPQHFGDGTRLSIL.

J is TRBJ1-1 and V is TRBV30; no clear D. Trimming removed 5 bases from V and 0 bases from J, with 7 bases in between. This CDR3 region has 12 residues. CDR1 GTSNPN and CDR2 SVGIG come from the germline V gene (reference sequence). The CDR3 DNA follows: TGTGCCTGGGACCGCATGAACACTGAAGCTTTCTTT. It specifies CAWDRMNTEAFF.

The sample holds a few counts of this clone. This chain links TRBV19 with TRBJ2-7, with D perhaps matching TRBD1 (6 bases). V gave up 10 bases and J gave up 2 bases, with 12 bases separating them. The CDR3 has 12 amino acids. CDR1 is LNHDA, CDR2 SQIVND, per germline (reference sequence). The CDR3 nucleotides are TGTGCCACCGGGGACACCACCTACGAGCAGTACTTC. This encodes CATGDTTYEQYF. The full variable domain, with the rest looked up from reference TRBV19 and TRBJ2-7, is DGGITQSPKYLFRKEGQNVTLSCEQNLNHDAMYWYRQDPGQGLRLIYYSQIVNDFQKGDIAEGYSVSREKKESFPLTVTSAQKNPTAFYLCATGDTTYEQYFGPGTRLTVT.

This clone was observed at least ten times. CDR3 DNA: TGTGCCAGCAGCCAGTTAATTACAGGGGGCTGGAATGAGCAGTTCTTC. It yields the protein CASSQLITGGWNEQFF. V gene TRBV14 combines with J gene TRBJ2-1, with 9 nucleotides matching TRBD1. The V and J ends lost 3 bases and 7 bases, in that order; junction bases with no gene match: 10. This CDR3 has 16 amino acids. CDR1 is SGHDN, CDR2 FVKESK, per germline.

For the CDR3, the DNA is TGTGCCATCAGGGATGAGGGTGGGACGGCCTTTCGATATGGCTACACCTTC. It encodes CAIRDEGGTAFRYGYTF. This sequence joins TRBV10-3 and TRBJ1-2; tentatively, D is TRBD1 (5 bases). Per the germline V gene, CDR1 is ENHRY and CDR2 is SYGVKD. The germline V and J ends were trimmed by 6 bases and 5 bases, with 25 bases remaining between them. This CDR3 contains 17 residues.

DNA of the CDR3: TGTGCCGTAACTAGCGGGGGGGCTACAGATACGCAGTATTTT. It is translated as CAVTSGGATDTQYF. The J gene is TRBJ2-3, the V gene TRBV10-3; 13 bases agree with TRBD2. The germline gives CDR1 ENHRY, CDR2 SYGVKD. V gave up 11 bases and J gave up 3 bases; unmatched junction bases: 5. This CDR3 is 14 amino acids long.

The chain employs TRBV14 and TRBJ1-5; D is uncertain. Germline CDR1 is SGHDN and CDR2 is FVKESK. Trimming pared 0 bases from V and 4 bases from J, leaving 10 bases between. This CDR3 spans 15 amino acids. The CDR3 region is CASSQEGRLNQPQHF. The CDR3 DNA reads TGTGCCAGCAGCCAAGAGGGTAGGCTTAATCAGCCCCAGCATTTT. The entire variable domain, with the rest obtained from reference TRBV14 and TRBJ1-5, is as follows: EAGVTQFPSHSVIEKGQTVTLRCDPISGHDNLYWYRRVMGKEIKFLLHFVKESKQDESGMPNNRFLAERTGGTYSTLKVQPAELEDSGVYFCASSQEGRLNQPQHFGDGTRLSIL.

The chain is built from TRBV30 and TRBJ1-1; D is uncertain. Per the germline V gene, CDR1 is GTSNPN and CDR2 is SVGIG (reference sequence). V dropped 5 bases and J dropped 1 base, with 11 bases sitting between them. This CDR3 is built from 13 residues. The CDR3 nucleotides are TGTGCCTGGGGGGTGAGTGAGAACACTGAAGCTTTCTTT. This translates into CAWGVSENTEAFF.

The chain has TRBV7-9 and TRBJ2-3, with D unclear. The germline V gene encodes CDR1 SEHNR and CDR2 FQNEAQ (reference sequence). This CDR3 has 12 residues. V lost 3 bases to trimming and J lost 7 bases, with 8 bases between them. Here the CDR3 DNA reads TGTGCCAGCAGCTTGGATCGGAATACGCAGTATTTT. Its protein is CASSLDRNTQYF.

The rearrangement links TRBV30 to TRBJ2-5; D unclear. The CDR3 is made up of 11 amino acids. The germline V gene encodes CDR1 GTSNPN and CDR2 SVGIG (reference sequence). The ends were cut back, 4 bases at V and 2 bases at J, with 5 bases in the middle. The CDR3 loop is CAWIGQETQYF. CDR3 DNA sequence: TGTGCCTGGATAGGTCAAGAGACCCAGTACTTC.

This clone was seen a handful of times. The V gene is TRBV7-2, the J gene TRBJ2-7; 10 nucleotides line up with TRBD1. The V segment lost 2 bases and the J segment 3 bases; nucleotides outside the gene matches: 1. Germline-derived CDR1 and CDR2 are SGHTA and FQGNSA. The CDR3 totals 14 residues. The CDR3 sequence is CASSLWTGGYEQYF. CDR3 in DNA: TGTGCCAGCAGCTTATGGACAGGGGGCTACGAGCAGTACTTC.

The CDR3 sequence is CASSQVQGPDYGYTF. The CDR3 DNA is TGCGCCAGCAGCCAAGTTCAGGGGCCCGACTATGGCTACACCTTC. The chain is built from TRBV4-1 and TRBJ1-2, with D possibly TRBD1 on 6 matching bases. CDR3 length: 15 amino acids. Germline CDR1 reads MGHRA; CDR2 reads YSYEKL. V was cut by 1 base and J by 3 bases, with 12 bases left in between.

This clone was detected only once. The CDR3 sequence is CASTRQGVGEQYF. As DNA, the CDR3 is TGTGCCAGCACCAGACAGGGGGTTGGCGAGCAGTACTTC. V gene TRBV6-1 combines with J gene TRBJ2-7, with 9 bases fitting TRBD1. The junction had 7 bases not matched to a gene; V was cut back by 7 bases and J by 6 bases. The CDR3 contains 13 residues. Per germline, CDR1 MNHNS and CDR2 SASEGT.

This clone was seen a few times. CDR3 DNA: TGTGCCTGGAGTGTGGGTCAATACAATGAGCAGTTCTTC. It encodes CAWSVGQYNEQFF. The gene calls are TRBV30 and TRBJ2-1; D remains unclear. V was trimmed by 0 bases and J by 4 bases, leaving 7 bases between them. CDR1 is GTSNPN, CDR2 SVGIG, per germline (reference sequence). This CDR3 is 13 amino acids long.

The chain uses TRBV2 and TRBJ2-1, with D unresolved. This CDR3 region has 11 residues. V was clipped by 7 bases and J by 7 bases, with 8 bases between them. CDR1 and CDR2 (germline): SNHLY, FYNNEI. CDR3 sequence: CASNRINEQFF. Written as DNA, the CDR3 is TGTGCCAGCAACCGAATAAATGAGCAGTTCTTC.

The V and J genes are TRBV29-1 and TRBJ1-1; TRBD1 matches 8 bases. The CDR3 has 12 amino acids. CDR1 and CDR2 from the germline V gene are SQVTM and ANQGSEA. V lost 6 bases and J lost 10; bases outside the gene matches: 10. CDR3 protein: CSVWTGSRIAFF. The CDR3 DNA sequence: TGCAGCGTATGGACAGGGTCAAGAATAGCTTTCTTT. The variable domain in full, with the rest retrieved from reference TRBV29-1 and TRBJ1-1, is SAVISQKPSRDICQRGTSLTIQCQVDSQVTMMFWYRQQPGQSLTLIATANQGSEATYESGFVIDKFPISRPNLTFSTLTVSNMSPEDSSIYLCSVWTGSRIAFFGQGTRLTVV.

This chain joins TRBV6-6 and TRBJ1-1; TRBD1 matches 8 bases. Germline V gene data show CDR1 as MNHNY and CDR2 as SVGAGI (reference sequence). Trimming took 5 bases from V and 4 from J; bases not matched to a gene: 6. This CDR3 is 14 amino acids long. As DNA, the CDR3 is TGTGCCAGCAGTGCGACAGGGGTCCGCACTGAAGCTTTCTTT. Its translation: CASSATGVRTEAFF.

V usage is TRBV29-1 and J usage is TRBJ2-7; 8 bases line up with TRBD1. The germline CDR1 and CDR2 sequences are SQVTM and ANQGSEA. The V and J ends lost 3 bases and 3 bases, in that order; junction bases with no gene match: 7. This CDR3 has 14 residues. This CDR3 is CSVENRDRIYEQYF. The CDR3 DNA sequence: TGCAGCGTTGAGAACCGGGACAGGATCTACGAGCAGTACTTC.

Here the CDR3 reads CASSPGLVEKNIQYF. DNA for the CDR3: TGTGCCAGCAGCCCAGGACTAGTTGAGAAAAACATTCAGTACTTC. The chain uses TRBV2 and TRBJ2-4; 7 bases are shared with TRBD2. The trim removed 6 bases at V and 4 bases at J, leaving 9 bases unmatched. Germline-derived CDR1 and CDR2 are SNHLY and FYNNEI. This CDR3 is 15 amino acids long.

The CDR3 sequence is CSVSTGGASGYTF. CDR3 nucleotide sequence: TGCAGCGTGAGCACAGGGGGCGCTTCGGGCTACACCTTC. The chain combines TRBV29-1 with TRBJ1-2; 9 bases align to TRBD1. Germline lookup yields CDR1 SQVTM and CDR2 ANQGSEA. The V gene end was trimmed by 6 bases and the J gene end by 8 bases; junction bases not matched to a gene: 10. This CDR3 is 13 amino acids long.